The 13 T cell receptor beta chains listed next were all sequenced from one sample in a study of blood T cell repertoires in COVID-19. The table came from immunoSEQ multiplex PCR; TCRdb's copy has only in-frame clones and leaves some out. The sample holds 150,000 or so clones, approximately 82% seen once. The sample taken for sequencing was peripheral blood. The receptors were gathered from a human donor with acute or convalescent COVID-19. The donor label of this sample is uncertain.

The chain has TRBV30 and TRBJ1-5, with TRBD1 matching 10 bases. In germline, CDR1 is GTSNPN, CDR2 SVGIG (reference sequence). Unmatched junction bases numbered 6, after V lost 0 bases and J lost 7 bases. The CDR3 is 15 amino acids. The CDR3 DNA sequence: TGTGCCTGGAGTGTACTTGGACAGGGGGACCAGCCCCAGCATTTT. Amino acid sequence: CAWSVLGQGDQPQHF.

This chain connects TRBV3-1 (or the pseudogene TRBV3-2) to TRBJ2-1; D possibly corresponds to TRBD1 (6 bases). V lost 4 bases and J 9 bases, leaving 13 bases between the germline ends. The CDR3 runs 13 residues. The germline V gene encodes CDR1 LGHDT and CDR2 YNNKEL (reference sequence). The DNA for the CDR3 is TGTGCCAGCAGCCCAAGGGGACAAGCTGAGCAGTTCTTC. It encodes CASSPRGQAEQFF.

The rearrangement joins TRBV4-1 to TRBJ2-1, with TRBD2 matching 9 bases. The CDR3 is 16 amino acids. V lost 0 bases and J lost 7; bases outside the gene matches: 7. CDR1 and CDR2 (germline): MGHRA, YSYEKL. In DNA form, the CDR3 reads TGCGCCAGCAGCCAAGAAGCTAGCGGGGCCTTTAATGAGCAGTTCTTC. Residues: CASSQEASGAFNEQFF.

The genes are TRBV2 and TRBJ2-7; D call uncertain. The CDR3 runs 11 residues. V gave up 7 bases and J gave up 4 bases, with 8 bases separating them. CDR1 SNHLY and CDR2 FYNNEI come from the germline V gene. The CDR3 is CASTLRYEQYF. DNA of the CDR3: TGTGCCAGCACTTTGAGGTACGAGCAGTACTTC.

A single count supports this clone. The chain couples TRBV4-2 to TRBJ1-3, with D tentatively TRBD1 (6 bases). The germline V gene has CDR1 LGHNA and CDR2 YNFKEQ. The CDR3 loop spans 17 amino acids. Trimming removed 0 bases at V and 5 bases at J, with 17 bases between. The CDR3 sequence: CASSQDPGRGTRNTIYF. The CDR3 nucleotides read TGTGCCAGCAGCCAAGATCCCGGCAGGGGAACGAGAAACACCATATATTTT.

The chain has TRBV11-2 and TRBJ1-6; D not resolved. The V end was cut by 5 bases, the J end by 6 bases, with 8 bases between. The CDR3 has 13 amino acids. Germline CDR1 reads SGHAT; CDR2 reads FQNNGV. As DNA, the CDR3 is TGTGCCAGCAGCCACGAGGGTAATTCACCCCTCCACTTT. This gives the protein CASSHEGNSPLHF.

The chain couples TRBV5-1 to TRBJ2-1; D perhaps matches TRBD1 (7 bases). This CDR3 region has 15 residues. Germline V gives CDR1 SGHRS, CDR2 YFSETQ. Trimming stripped 2 bases from V and 4 bases from J, with 13 bases between. CDR3 sequence: CASSLGGGGYNEQFF. The CDR3 region has the DNA TGCGCCAGCAGCTTAGGAGGGGGCGGATACAATGAGCAGTTCTTC. Complete variable domain (other parts from reference TRBV5-1 and TRBJ2-1): KAGVTQTPRYLIKTRGQQVTLSCSPISGHRSVSWYQQTPGQGLQFLFEYFSETQRNKGNFPGRFSGRQFSNSRSEMNVSTLELGDSALYLCASSLGGGGYNEQFFGPGTRLTVL.

The chain couples TRBV5-8 to TRBJ1-3; a weak D match, TRBD1 (5 bases). Germline CDR1 SGHTS, CDR2 YDEGEE. The CDR3 runs 16 residues. V gave up 1 base and J gave up 0 bases, with 11 bases separating them. The CDR3 DNA sequence: TGTGCCAGCAGCTTGAGTCAGGGTTCCTCTGGAAACACCATATATTTT. This translates into CASSLSQGSSGNTIYF.

The V call is TRBV18, the J call TRBJ1-6, with 7 positions matching TRBD1. The CDR3 is 18 amino acids. The germline V gene has CDR1 KGHSH and CDR2 LQKENI. V shed 3 bases, J shed 10 bases, and the junction held 18 bases outside the gene matches. CDR3 in DNA: TGTGCCAGCTCACCTATCACCGGGGCGGCAGGGGGAAGATCACCCCTCCACTTT. This gives the protein CASSPITGAAGGRSPLHF.

The genes are TRBV2 and TRBJ2-7; D perhaps matches TRBD1 (6 bases). The V gene lost 4 bases and the J gene lost 2 bases, with 15 bases spanning the gap. The CDR3 runs to 15 residues. The germline V gene encodes CDR1 SNHLY and CDR2 FYNNEI. The CDR3 sequence is CASSAIKDRTYEQYF. CDR3 DNA sequence: TGTGCCAGCAGTGCTATTAAAGACAGGACCTACGAGCAGTACTTC. The variable domain in full, completed from reference TRBV2 and TRBJ2-7, reads EPEVTQTPSHQVTQMGQEVILRCVPISNHLYFYWYRQILGQKVEFLVSFYNNEISEKSEIFDDQFSVERPDGSNFTLKIRSTKLEDSAMYFCASSAIKDRTYEQYFGPGTRLTVT.

The rearrangement links TRBV19 to TRBJ2-1; TRBD1 matches at 9 bases. Trimming removed 4 bases from V and 7 bases from J; junction bases left unmatched: 5. CDR3 size: 14 residues. Germline V lookup: CDR1 LNHDA, CDR2 SQIVND (reference sequence). CDR3 nucleotide sequence: TGTGCCAGTAGTAAGGGACAGGGAAGGAATGAGCAGTTCTTC. Its protein product is CASSKGQGRNEQFF.

The chain carries TRBV3-1 (or the pseudogene TRBV3-2) and TRBJ2-5; TRBD1 aligns across 7 bases. This CDR3 comprises 15 residues. Per the germline V gene, CDR1 is LGHDT and CDR2 is YNNKEL (reference sequence). Unmatched junction bases numbered 5, after V lost 1 base and J lost 3 bases. CDR3 coding DNA: TGTGCCAGCAGCCAAGGGGGGACAGTCAAAGAGACCCAGTACTTC. Translated: CASSQGGTVKETQYF.

J is TRBJ2-2 and V is TRBV5-6, with a tentative D call TRBD1 (5 bases). The germline V gene encodes CDR1 SGHDT and CDR2 YYEEEE. V dropped 1 base and J dropped 1 base, with 8 bases sitting between them. This CDR3 region has 15 residues. The CDR3 here is CASSLRQGNTGELFF. CDR3 nucleotide sequence: TGTGCCAGCAGCTTGAGGCAGGGGAACACCGGGGAGCTGTTTTTT.